A selection of T cell receptor beta chains follows, all from one sample in a study of patients and donors after allogeneic stem cell transplantation. TCRdb called the RT-PCR reads again in MiXCR, with one record for every CDR3 protein. The profile covers more than 850,000 distinct CDR3 sequences, with around 17% appearing a single time and approximately 5.9% taken by the ten largest. Sequencing was performed on blood, either unsorted or a sorted T cell fraction (not recorded which). These receptors were obtained from a human donor who was either an allogeneic HSCT recipient or a stem cell or donor lymphocyte infusion donor (not recorded which). It is not recorded whose cells these are; they may come from a transplant donor. Both conserved end residues are part of each CDR3. Each record gives: J gene, D gene, clone size, V gene, CDR3 DNA, CDR3 protein. The D gene is left open where the match is weak. Size tells how often a clone was seen (once, few, many) or the class of an expanded clone, and some rows leave it out.

j_call: TRBJ2-5; d_call: TRBD2; clone_size: few; v_call: TRBV11-1; cdr3_nt: TGTGCCAGCAGCTTAGAACTAGCGGGAGGGTTGGTCCAAGAGACCCAGTACTTC; cdr3_aa: CASSLELAGGLVQETQYF
j_call: TRBJ2-2; d_call: -; clone_size: -; v_call: TRBV24-1; cdr3_nt: TGTGCCACCAGTGATTTGCGGCGGGCGGGCACCGGGGAGCTGTTTTTT; cdr3_aa: CATSDLRRAGTGELFF
j_call: TRBJ2-3; d_call: TRBD2; clone_size: -; v_call: TRBV7-3; cdr3_nt: TGTGCCAGCAGTTCCACTAGCGGGAGTGCAGATACGCAGTATTTT; cdr3_aa: CASSSTSGSADTQYF
j_call: TRBJ2-1; d_call: -; clone_size: -; v_call: TRBV7-2; cdr3_nt: TGTGCCAGCAGCCTCTGGGGACCCCAACCGCCGTTCTTC; cdr3_aa: CASSLWGPQPPFF
j_call: TRBJ1-3; d_call: -; clone_size: -; v_call: TRBV4-1; cdr3_nt: TGCGCCAGCAGCCAAGGTCCGATCTCTGGAAACACCATATATTTT; cdr3_aa: CASSQGPISGNTIYF
j_call: TRBJ2-1; d_call: TRBD2; clone_size: few; v_call: TRBV9; cdr3_nt: TGTGCCAGCAGCGTCAATAGCGGGGTCTCCTACAATGAGCAGTTCTTC; cdr3_aa: CASSVNSGVSYNEQFF
j_call: TRBJ2-1; d_call: -; clone_size: many; v_call: TRBV12-3/TRBV12-4; cdr3_nt: TGTGCCAGCAGTCCGTACCCTCGGGATGAGCAGTTCTTC; cdr3_aa: CASSPYPRDEQFF
j_call: TRBJ2-2; d_call: -; clone_size: few; v_call: TRBV5-1; cdr3_nt: TGTGCCAGCAGTTTAGGAGTCGGGGAGCTGTTTTTT; cdr3_aa: CASSLGVGELFF
j_call: TRBJ1-1; d_call: -; clone_size: -; v_call: TRBV30; cdr3_nt: TGTGCCTTCACGGGTTGGACTGAAGCTTTCTTT; cdr3_aa: CAFTGWTEAFF
j_call: TRBJ2-3; d_call: TRBD1; clone_size: -; v_call: TRBV7-3; cdr3_nt: TGTGCCAGCGGGACAGGGGGTGATACGCAGTATTTT; cdr3_aa: CASGTGGDTQYF
j_call: TRBJ2-7; d_call: -; clone_size: -; v_call: TRBV10-2; cdr3_nt: TGCGCCAGCAGTACCGGGACACACTCCTACGAGCAGTACTTC; cdr3_aa: CASSTGTHSYEQYF
j_call: TRBJ1-3; d_call: TRBD1; clone_size: -; v_call: TRBV10-3; cdr3_nt: TGTGCCATCAGACCGGGACAGAGCTCTGGAAACACCATATATTTT; cdr3_aa: CAIRPGQSSGNTIYF
j_call: TRBJ2-1; d_call: TRBD1; clone_size: few; v_call: TRBV5-6; cdr3_nt: TGTGCCAGCAGCTTAAATGGACAGGGTGTTGGAAATGAGCAGTTCTTC; cdr3_aa: CASSLNGQGVGNEQFF
j_call: TRBJ1-1; d_call: -; clone_size: few; v_call: TRBV7-2; cdr3_nt: TGTGCCAGCAGCTTAGAGGCAGGGCCCTACACTGAAGCTTTCTTT; cdr3_aa: CASSLEAGPYTEAFF
j_call: TRBJ1-1; d_call: TRBD1; clone_size: -; v_call: TRBV4-3; cdr3_nt: TGCGCCAGCAGCCAACACCCGGGACAGGGGCTGAACACTGAAGCTTTCTTT; cdr3_aa: CASSQHPGQGLNTEAFF
j_call: TRBJ2-1; d_call: TRBD2; clone_size: once; v_call: TRBV20-1; cdr3_nt: TGCAGTGCTAGAGTCCTAGCGGGGGAATACAATGAGCAGTTCTTC; cdr3_aa: CSARVLAGEYNEQFF
j_call: TRBJ2-7; d_call: TRBD2; clone_size: few; v_call: TRBV29-1; cdr3_nt: TGCAGCGTTGAAGGGGGACTAGGGGATTCCTACGAGCAGTACTTC; cdr3_aa: CSVEGGLGDSYEQYF
j_call: TRBJ2-5; d_call: -; clone_size: -; v_call: TRBV7-9; cdr3_nt: TGTGCCAGCAGTAAGGCGCAGCGAATACAGTACTTC; cdr3_aa: CASSKAQRIQYF
j_call: TRBJ1-2; d_call: TRBD1; clone_size: -; v_call: TRBV11-2; cdr3_nt: TGTGCCAGCAGCCCGACAGGGGGCATCTATGGCTACACCTTC; cdr3_aa: CASSPTGGIYGYTF
j_call: TRBJ2-7; d_call: -; clone_size: -; v_call: TRBV27; cdr3_nt: TGTGCCAGCAGTTTATCCGCTTTGAGTTACGAGCAGTACTTC; cdr3_aa: CASSLSALSYEQYF
j_call: TRBJ1-5; d_call: -; clone_size: few; v_call: TRBV24-1; cdr3_nt: TGTGCCACCAGTGATTTCAGGAGCAATCAGCCCCAGCATTTT; cdr3_aa: CATSDFRSNQPQHF
j_call: TRBJ1-4; d_call: -; clone_size: few; v_call: TRBV12-3/TRBV12-4; cdr3_nt: TGTGCCAGCAGTTACACAGGATCACCTAATGAAAAACTGTTTTTT; cdr3_aa: CASSYTGSPNEKLFF
j_call: TRBJ1-1; d_call: -; clone_size: once; v_call: TRBV5-4; cdr3_nt: TGTGCCAGCAGCTTGGGTCCAGCCGAACCTATTATGAACACTGAAGCTTTCTTT; cdr3_aa: CASSLGPAEPIMNTEAFF